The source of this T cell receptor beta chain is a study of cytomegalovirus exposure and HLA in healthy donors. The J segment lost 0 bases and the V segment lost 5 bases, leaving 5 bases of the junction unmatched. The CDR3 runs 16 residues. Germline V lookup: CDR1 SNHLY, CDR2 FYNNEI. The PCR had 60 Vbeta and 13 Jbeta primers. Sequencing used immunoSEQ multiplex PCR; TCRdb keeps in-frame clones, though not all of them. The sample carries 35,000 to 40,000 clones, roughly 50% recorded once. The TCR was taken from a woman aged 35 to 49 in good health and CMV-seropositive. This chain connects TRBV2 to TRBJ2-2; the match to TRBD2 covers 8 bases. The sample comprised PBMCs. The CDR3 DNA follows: TGTGCCAGCAGTTATGGCGGGGGGACGAACACCGGGGAGCTGTTTTTT. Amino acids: CASSYGGGTNTGELFF.